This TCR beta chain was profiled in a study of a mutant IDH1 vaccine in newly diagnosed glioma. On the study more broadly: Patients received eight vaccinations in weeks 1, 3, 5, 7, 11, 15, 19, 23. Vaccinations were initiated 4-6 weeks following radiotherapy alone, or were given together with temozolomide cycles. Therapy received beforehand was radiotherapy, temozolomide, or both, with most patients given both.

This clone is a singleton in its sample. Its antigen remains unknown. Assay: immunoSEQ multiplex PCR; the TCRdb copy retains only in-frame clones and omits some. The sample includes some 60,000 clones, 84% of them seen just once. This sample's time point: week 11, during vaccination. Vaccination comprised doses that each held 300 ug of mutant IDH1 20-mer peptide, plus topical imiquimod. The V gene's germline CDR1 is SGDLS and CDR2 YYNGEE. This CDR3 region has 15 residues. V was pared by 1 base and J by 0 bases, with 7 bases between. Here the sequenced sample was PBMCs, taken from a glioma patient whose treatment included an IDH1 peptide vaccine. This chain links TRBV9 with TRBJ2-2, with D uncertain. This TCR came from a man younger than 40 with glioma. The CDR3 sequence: CASSVNPSNTGELFF. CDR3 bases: TGTGCCAGCAGCGTAAACCCTTCGAACACCGGGGAGCTGTTTTTT.